Below are 14 T cell receptor beta chains sequenced from a single sample in a study of cytomegalovirus exposure and HLA in healthy donors. Primers included in the PCR were 60 Vbeta and 13 Jbeta primers. Using immunoSEQ multiplex PCR, the repertoire was profiled, and TCRdb retains in-frame clones only, with some absent. The data contain over 250,000 clones, under 80% of them singletons. The sample comprised PBMCs. These receptors were collected from a female donor in good health and CMV-seronegative.

This clone was observed a few times. The gene calls are TRBV7-2 and TRBJ2-5; 10 bases fit TRBD2. CDR3 length: 15 residues. Germline trimming cut 2 bases from V and 5 bases from J; bases unmatched to any gene: 5. Germline-derived CDR1 and CDR2 are SGHTA and FQGNSA. CDR3 DNA: TGTGCCAGCAGCTTACTAGCGGGAGTTGGGGAGACCCAGTACTTC. It encodes CASSLLAGVGETQYF.

This clone was observed a single time. CDR3 DNA sequence: TGTGCCAGCAGCCTAAACGGACAGTCTGCGAACTTTGGGGGCTACACCTTC. Residues: CASSLNGQSANFGGYTF. The chain joins TRBV21-1 to TRBJ1-2; the D call in the table, TRBD1, was not verified against the DNA. TRBV21-1 is recorded as a pseudogene. The CDR3 covers 17 residues.

The chain has TRBV21-1 and TRBJ2-7; TRBD2 is taken as the D call from the table, unchecked against the DNA. TRBV21-1 is listed as a pseudogene. CDR3 length: 18 residues. The CDR3 loop reads CASSKCEVSLTGSYEQYF. The CDR3 DNA sequence: TGTGCCAGCAGCAAATGTGAAGTCTCATTAACGGGGTCCTACGAGCAGTACTTC.

The chain carries TRBV29-1 and TRBJ2-1; 8 nucleotides agree with TRBD2. Germline V lookup: CDR1 SQVTM, CDR2 ANQGSEA. The trim removed 7 bases at V and 9 bases at J, leaving 8 bases unmatched. The CDR3 is 12 residues long. CDR3: CSALRGGVEQFF. CDR3 in DNA: TGCAGCGCCCTCCGGGGGGGAGTTGAGCAGTTCTTC.

The J gene is TRBJ2-1, the V gene TRBV10-1, with 8 bases identical to TRBD1. The CDR3 has 13 residues. Germline V gene sequence: CDR1 WNHNN, CDR2 SYGVQD (reference sequence). V trimming: 9 bases; J trimming: 9 bases; junction bases outside the gene matches: 10. DNA of the CDR3: TGCGCCAGACCGGGACAGGCCCCTCCTGAGCAGTTCTTC. It encodes CARPGQAPPEQFF.

This chain uses TRBV10-3 with TRBJ2-1, with a weak D call TRBD2 (5 bases). This CDR3 is 16 amino acids long. Between the trimmed V and J ends, which lost 4 bases and 1 base, there was a span of 14 bases. Germline V gene sequence: CDR1 ENHRY, CDR2 SYGVKD. CDR3 sequence (DNA): TGTGCCATCAGTGGGACCTTAAGAGGGTCCTACAATGAGCAGTTCTTC. Translation gives CAISGTLRGSYNEQFF.

This clone turned up a few times. Its ends do not fully match the called genes, so a read error is possible. The V call is TRBV7-7, the J call TRBJ1-1, with D perhaps TRBD1 (5 bases). Germline CDR1 is SSHAT and CDR2 is FNYEAQ (reference sequence). There are 13 residues in the CDR3. CDR3 nucleotide sequence: TGTGCTAGCAGCTTATTGGGGGGCACTGAAGCTTTCTTT. Translation: CASSLLGGTEAFF.

The rearrangement links TRBV5-6 to TRBJ1-1, with TRBD1 as a possible D gene (6 bases). Trimming took off 6 bases at V and 3 bases at J, with 21 bases between the two ends. The CDR3 totals 16 residues. CDR1 is SGHDT, CDR2 YYEEEE, per germline. The CDR3 bases are TGTGCCAGCACCGGGAGGGGGAAACAGCCGGACACTGAAGCTTTCTTT. Translating it yields CASTGRGKQPDTEAFF.

The chain has TRBV4-2 and TRBJ2-1; 10 nucleotides line up with TRBD2. The germline V gene has CDR1 LGHNA and CDR2 YNFKEQ. The CDR3 consists of 17 residues. Unmatched junction bases numbered 6, after V lost 4 bases and J lost 0 bases. CDR3 DNA sequence: TGTGCCAGCAGCCCCGATTTAGCGGGAGGCTCCTACAATGAGCAGTTCTTC. Its protein is CASSPDLAGGSYNEQFF.

The rearrangement links TRBV4-2 to TRBJ2-5; 15 bases align to TRBD2. The J call may be incorrect, as the DNA end agrees better with TRBJ2-7. Germline CDR1 reads LGHNA; CDR2 reads YNFKEQ. The CDR3 sequence is 16 residues long. The chain's CDR3 is CASSQPGLAGGYEQYF. CDR3 bases: TGTGCCAGCAGTCAACCGGGACTAGCGGGAGGCTACGAGCAGTACTTC.

J is TRBJ2-1 and V is TRBV6-1; TRBD2 is a possible D gene (5 bases). The germline CDR1 and CDR2 sequences are MNHNS and SASEGT. CDR3 length equals 15 residues. Trimming removed 7 bases at V and 0 bases at J, with 13 bases between. The CDR3 DNA is TGTGCCAGCACCCCCAGCGGAGGCTCCTACAATGAGCAGTTCTTC. It encodes CASTPSGGSYNEQFF.

This sequence joins TRBV5-1 and TRBJ1-5, with 7 bases identical to TRBD1. There are 14 residues in the CDR3. Trimming cost V 4 bases and J 5 bases; bases outside gene matches: 6. The V gene's germline CDR1 is SGHRS and CDR2 YFSETQ. The CDR3 sequence: CASSLTGRDQPQHF. CDR3 in DNA: TGCGCCAGCAGCCTGACAGGGCGGGATCAGCCCCAGCATTTT.

Worth noting for this clone: At one end, the junction sequence differs from germline, possibly due to a read error. This chain uses TRBV7-9 with TRBJ2-2; the match to TRBD1 covers 7 bases. The CDR3 spans 15 residues. The germline CDR1 and CDR2 sequences are SEHNR and FQNEAQ (reference sequence). Here the CDR3 reads CSSSRDRVRAGELFF. The DNA for the CDR3 is TGTTCCAGCAGCCGAGACAGGGTGAGGGCCGGGGAGCTGTTTTTT. The full variable domain, rest sourced from reference TRBV7-9 and TRBJ2-2, is DTGVSQNPRHKITKRGQNVTFRCDPISEHNRLYWYRQTLGQGPEFLTYFQNEAQLEKSRLLSDRFSAERPKGSFSTLEIQRTEQGDSAMYLCSSSRDRVRAGELFFGEGSRLTVL.

This chain joins TRBV4-2 and TRBJ2-7; 7 bases are shared with TRBD2. This CDR3 is 15 amino acids long. CDR1 and CDR2 (germline): LGHNA, YNFKEQ. Germline trimming cut 1 base from V and 0 bases from J; bases unmatched to any gene: 3. The CDR3 loop is CASSQGLAVSYEQYF. As DNA, the CDR3 is TGTGCCAGCAGCCAAGGGCTAGCGGTCTCCTACGAGCAGTACTTC.